This T cell receptor beta chain appears in the sequencing data of a study of T-cell reconstitution after alpha-beta-depleted transplantation in children. About this clonotype itself: No antigen is known for it.

This CDR3 is built from 16 residues. CDR1 is SGHRS, CDR2 YFSETQ, per germline. Losses at the gene ends were 4 bases for V and 3 bases for J; bases not matched to a gene: 9. Preparation of the TCRbeta library involved a method that used unique molecular identifiers. TCRdb re-derived calls from the PCR reads in MiXCR, one entry per CDR3 protein. The table lists about 980,000 distinct CDR3 sequences, roughly 31% of them singletons, with more than 25% in the top ten. Study results and caveats: Newly produced T cells mostly provided counts and TCRbeta diversity after one year, as hyperexpanded clones declined.

The specimen was PBMCs, mostly from graft donor cells, collected 360 days after TCRalphabeta/CD19-depleted stem cell transplant. This clonotype was sampled from a boy in the first two years of life who had a stem cell transplant for SCID, so the T cells may come from the graft donor. This sequence joins TRBV5-1 and TRBJ2-7, with TRBD1 identical over 11 bases. As DNA, the CDR3 is TGCGCCAGCAGCCTAGTGCCGGGACAGGGGGACTACGAGCAGTACTTC. Translating gives CASSLVPGQGDYEQYF.